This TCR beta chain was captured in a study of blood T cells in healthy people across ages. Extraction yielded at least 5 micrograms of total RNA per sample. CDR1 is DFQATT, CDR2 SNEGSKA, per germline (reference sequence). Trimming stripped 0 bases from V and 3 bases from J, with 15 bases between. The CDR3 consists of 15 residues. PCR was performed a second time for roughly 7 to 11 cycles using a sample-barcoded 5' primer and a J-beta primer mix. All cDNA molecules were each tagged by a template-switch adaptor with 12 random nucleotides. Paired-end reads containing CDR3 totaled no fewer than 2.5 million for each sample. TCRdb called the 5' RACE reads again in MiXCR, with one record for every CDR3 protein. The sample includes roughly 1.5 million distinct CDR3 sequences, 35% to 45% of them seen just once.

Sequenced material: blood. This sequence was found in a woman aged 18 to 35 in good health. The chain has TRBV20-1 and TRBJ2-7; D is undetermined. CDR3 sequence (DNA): TGCAGTGCTAGAGATATCGGCCAGACCTTCTACGAGCAGTACTTC. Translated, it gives CSARDIGQTFYEQYF.